One and the same sample provided the 18 T cell receptor beta chains below, sequenced in a study of shared clonotypes between healthy human individuals. As defined, naive CD8 cells were CD45RO-negative and positively selected for CCR7, with terminally differentiated effector memory CD45RA+ cells excluded. Some clones are missing from TCRdb's copy, which holds only in-frame ones; the method was immunoSEQ multiplex PCR. The sample includes 2 million to 2.5 million clones, just under 95% of them seen just once. Sequencing was performed on naive CD8+ T cells sorted from blood. These receptors were taken from a man aged 18-30 years in good health.

A word on this clone: The same CDR3 also results from other DNA sequences found in this sample. The chain couples TRBV28 to TRBJ2-5; either TRBD1 or TRBD2 may supply D (6 bases each). Germline-derived CDR1 and CDR2 are MDHEN and SYDVKM. Deletions cut 7 bases from V and 5 bases from J, with 11 bases between. This CDR3 comprises 12 residues. CDR3 coding DNA: TGTGCCAGCACCGGGGGCGAGGAGACCCAGTACTTC. Protein sequence: CASTGGEETQYF.

The rearrangement links TRBV2 to TRBJ2-3, with TRBD2 matching over 7 bases. Losses at the gene ends were 0 bases for V and 6 bases for J; bases not matched to a gene: 0. Germline CDR1 SNHLY, CDR2 FYNNEI. CDR3 size: 13 residues. The DNA of the CDR3 is TGTGCCAGCAGTGAAGCGCGGGGGGATACGCAGTATTTT. It codes for CASSEARGDTQYF.

This rearrangement joins TRBV4-3 to TRBJ2-7; D might be TRBD1 (5 bases). The V end was cut by 1 base, the J end by 0 bases, with 13 bases between. Germline values: CDR1 LGHNA, CDR2 YSLEER. CDR3 size: 16 residues. Written as DNA, the CDR3 is TGCGCCAGCAGCCAAGTTTTCGAGGACATCTCCTACGAGCAGTACTTC. Amino acid sequence: CASSQVFEDISYEQYF.

The chain is built from TRBV14 and TRBJ2-7, with D possibly matching TRBD2 (6 bases). Germline V gives CDR1 SGHDN, CDR2 FVKESK. Trimming removed 1 base at V and 2 bases at J, with 12 bases between. This CDR3 is built from 15 residues. The CDR3 sequence: CASSQGSSAAYEQYF. In DNA form, the CDR3 reads TGTGCCAGCAGCCAAGGGTCTAGCGCAGCCTACGAGCAGTACTTC.

With regard to this clone: Other DNA sequences within the sample encode an identical CDR3. V usage is TRBV30 and J usage is TRBJ2-1; D unclear. With 2 bases removed from V and 6 bases from J, the gap between germline ends came to 8 bases. This CDR3 is 12 amino acids long. Germline V gene sequence: CDR1 GTSNPN, CDR2 SVGIG (reference sequence). The CDR3 DNA sequence: TGTGCCTGGAGTCCCTCTGGCAATGAGCAGTTCTTC. This sequence encodes CAWSPSGNEQFF.

This chain links TRBV5-6 with TRBJ1-1; unclear D gene. Germline CDR1 SGHDT, CDR2 YYEEEE. Trimming removed 0 bases at V and 11 bases at J, with 17 bases between. The CDR3 spans 14 residues. CDR3 DNA sequence: TGTGCCAGCAGCTTGGGCTCGGAGGGTCTAAACGCTTTCTTT. Translated: CASSLGSEGLNAFF.

This chain links TRBV7-9 with TRBJ1-1; D is ambiguous. Trimming shortened V by 1 base and J by 3 bases, and 15 bases separated the two germline ends. The CDR3 extends over 16 amino acids. The germline V gene encodes CDR1 SEHNR and CDR2 FQNEAQ (reference sequence). The CDR3 nucleotides are TGTGCCAGCAGCTTAGAACAGCACCGGGGATACACTGAAGCTTTCTTT. Its protein is CASSLEQHRGYTEAFF.

The genes are TRBV13 and TRBJ1-2, with a tentative D call TRBD1 (5 bases). Deletions cut 3 bases from V and 5 bases from J, with 16 bases between. In germline, CDR1 is PRHDT, CDR2 FYEKMQ (reference sequence). CDR3 size: 15 residues. The CDR3 here is CASSFSTSAGYGYTF. The CDR3 DNA follows: TGTGCCAGCAGCTTTTCGACGTCGGCAGGGTATGGCTACACCTTC.

The chain joins TRBV19 to TRBJ1-1; D is possibly TRBD1 (5 bases). CDR3 length equals 15 residues. Per the germline V gene, CDR1 is LNHDA and CDR2 is SQIVND (reference sequence). Between the trimmed V and J ends, which lost 6 bases and 0 bases, there was a span of 14 bases. In nucleotides, the CDR3 is TGTGCCAGTAGAGCAGTCGAGGGGATGAACACTGAAGCTTTCTTT. This translates into CASRAVEGMNTEAFF.

The rearrangement links TRBV29-1 to TRBJ2-7, with D possibly matching TRBD1 (6 bases). This CDR3 is 12 amino acids long. CDR1 is SQVTM, CDR2 ANQGSEA, per germline. Trimming stripped 6 bases from V and 2 bases from J, with 11 bases between. DNA of the CDR3: TGCAGCGTGGTGACAGGTCCCTACGAGCAGTACTTC. This translates into CSVVTGPYEQYF.

DNA for the CDR3: TGTGCCAGCAGCTCCGACAGGGGGCCGCACAATGAGCAGTTCTTC. Translating gives CASSSDRGPHNEQFF. V gene TRBV7-9 combines with J gene TRBJ2-1, with TRBD1 matching over 10 bases. Germline CDR1 is SEHNR and CDR2 is FQNEAQ (reference sequence). The J segment lost 5 bases and the V segment lost 4 bases, leaving 5 bases of the junction unmatched. CDR3 length: 15 residues.

The J gene is TRBJ2-2, the V gene TRBV7-9, with TRBD2 identical over 8 bases. CDR1 is SEHNR, CDR2 FQNEAQ, per germline (reference sequence). The CDR3 spans 16 residues. Trimming at V came to 5 bases and at J to 6 bases, leaving 11 bases not matched to a gene. CDR3 region: CASSDRSGGGPGELFF. The CDR3, as DNA: TGTGCCAGCAGCGACCGAAGCGGGGGCGGACCCGGGGAGCTGTTTTTT. The variable domain in full, with the rest retrieved from reference TRBV7-9 and TRBJ2-2, is DTGVSQNPRHKITKRGQNVTFRCDPISEHNRLYWYRQTLGQGPEFLTYFQNEAQLEKSRLLSDRFSAERPKGSFSTLEIQRTEQGDSAMYLCASSDRSGGGPGELFFGEGSRLTVL.

The rearrangement joins TRBV18 to TRBJ1-6; 9 nucleotides align to TRBD1. CDR1 KGHSH and CDR2 LQKENI come from the germline V gene. The ends lost 4 bases at V and 7 bases at J; junction bases unmatched: 5. CDR3 size: 15 residues. The CDR3 here is CASSRGQGDNSPLHF. The CDR3 DNA sequence: TGTGCCAGCTCACGGGGACAGGGAGACAATTCACCCCTCCACTTT.

Details on this clone: Distinct nucleotide sequences in the sample also encode this CDR3. The CDR3 is CASSLVGTTQETQYF. As DNA, the CDR3 is TGTGCCAGCAGCTTGGTTGGGACAACTCAAGAGACCCAGTACTTC. The gene calls are TRBV5-4 and TRBJ2-5, with D tentatively TRBD1 (6 bases). From germline, CDR1 is SGHNT and CDR2 YYREEE (reference sequence). V lost 0 bases and J lost 2, with 11 bases in between. CDR3 length equals 15 residues.

This chain uses TRBV13 with TRBJ2-1; no reliable D call. V lost 4 bases to trimming and J lost 14 bases, with 15 bases between them. This CDR3 has 12 residues. Germline V gene sequence: CDR1 PRHDT, CDR2 FYEKMQ (reference sequence). CDR3 sequence reads: CASSSPGPEKFF. CDR3 DNA: TGTGCCAGCAGCTCCCCGGGCCCCGAAAAGTTCTTC.

DNA for the CDR3: TGCAGCGCCCGTGGACAGGGGTACTACGAGCAGTACTTC. This codes for CSARGQGYYEQYF. The rearrangement joins TRBV29-1 to TRBJ2-7; 9 positions match TRBD1. Looked up from germline, CDR1 is SQVTM and CDR2 is ANQGSEA. V was clipped by 7 bases and J by 3 bases; unmatched bases: 7. This CDR3 has 13 amino acids.

This chain links TRBV11-2 with TRBJ2-7, with 8 nucleotides matching TRBD1. Germline V gives CDR1 SGHAT, CDR2 FQNNGV. V was clipped by 3 bases and J by 2 bases; unmatched bases: 6. CDR3 length: 15 residues. The CDR3 sequence is CASSFPGQGPYEQYF. In nucleotides, the CDR3 is TGTGCCAGCAGCTTCCCTGGACAGGGCCCCTACGAGCAGTACTTC.

The CDR3 bases are TGTGCCAGCAGCTTCCCCGTAATCGGGAGCTCCTACAATGAGCAGTTCTTC. Translated: CASSFPVIGSSYNEQFF. The chain links TRBV7-8 to TRBJ2-1; TRBD2 is a possible D gene (6 bases). Per the germline V gene, CDR1 is SGHVS and CDR2 is FQNEAQ. The ends were cut back, 3 bases at V and 0 bases at J, with 15 bases in the middle. This CDR3 contains 17 residues. Full variable domain (missing parts from reference TRBV7-8 and TRBJ2-1): GAGVSQSPRYKVAKRGQDVALRCDPISGHVSLFWYQQALGQGPEFLTYFQNEAQLDKSGLPSDRFFAERPEGSVSTLKIQRTQQEDSAVYLCASSFPVIGSSYNEQFFGPGTRLTVL.